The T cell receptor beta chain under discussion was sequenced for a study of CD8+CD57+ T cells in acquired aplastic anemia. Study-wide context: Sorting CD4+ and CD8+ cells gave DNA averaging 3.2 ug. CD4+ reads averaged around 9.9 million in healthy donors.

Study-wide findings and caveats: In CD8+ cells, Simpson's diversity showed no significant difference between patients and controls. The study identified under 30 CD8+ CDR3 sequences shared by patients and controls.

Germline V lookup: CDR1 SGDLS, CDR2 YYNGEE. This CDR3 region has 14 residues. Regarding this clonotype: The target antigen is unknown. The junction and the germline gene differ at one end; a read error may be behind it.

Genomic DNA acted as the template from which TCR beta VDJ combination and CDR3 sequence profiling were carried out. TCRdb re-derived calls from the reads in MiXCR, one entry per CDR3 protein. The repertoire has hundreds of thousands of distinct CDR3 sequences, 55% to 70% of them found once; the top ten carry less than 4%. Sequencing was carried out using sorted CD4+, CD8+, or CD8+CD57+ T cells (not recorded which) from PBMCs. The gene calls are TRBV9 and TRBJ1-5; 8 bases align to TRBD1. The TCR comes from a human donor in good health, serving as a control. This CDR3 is CASSPWTGNTEAYF. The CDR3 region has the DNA TGTGCCAGCAGCCCTTGGACAGGGAACACTGAAGCTTATTTT.